The next 20 T cell receptor beta chains were all read from a single sample in a study of blood T cell repertoires in COVID-19. Profiling relied on immunoSEQ multiplex PCR, and the TCRdb table lists in-frame clones only, not all of them. The data contain under 20,000 clones, under 95% of them singletons. The sequencing input was peripheral blood. The receptors come from a human donor in a cohort sampled during active COVID-19.

The V call is TRBV2, the J call TRBJ1-5, with a weak D call TRBD1 (6 bases). Germline V gene data show CDR1 as SNHLY and CDR2 as FYNNEI. There are 18 residues in the CDR3. Trimming shortened V by 3 bases and J by 4 bases, and 22 bases separated the two germline ends. The CDR3 DNA follows: TGTGCCAGCAGTGATGGTCCCCTGCAGGGGCTTCGGAATCAGCCCCAGCATTTT. Translated: CASSDGPLQGLRNQPQHF. The full variable domain, with the rest looked up from reference TRBV2 and TRBJ1-5, is EPEVTQTPSHQVTQMGQEVILRCVPISNHLYFYWYRQILGQKVEFLVSFYNNEISEKSEIFDDQFSVERPDGSNFTLKIRSTKLEDSAMYFCASSDGPLQGLRNQPQHFGDGTRLSIL.

This sequence joins TRBV3-1 (or the pseudogene TRBV3-2) and TRBJ2-5, with D hard to call. CDR1 is LGHDT and CDR2 is YNNKEL in the germline V gene (reference sequence). The CDR3 consists of 17 residues. V lost 4 bases and J 0 bases, leaving 18 bases between the germline ends. The CDR3 loop reads CASSPPGLRQNQETQYF. The DNA for the CDR3 is TGTGCCAGCAGCCCCCCCGGGTTGCGGCAGAACCAAGAGACCCAGTACTTC.

The chain combines TRBV10-1 with TRBJ2-5, with TRBD1 matching over 10 bases. V shed 4 bases and J 5 bases; nucleotides not matched to a gene: 7. The CDR3 runs 15 residues. Germline assignment: CDR1 WNHNN and CDR2 SYGVQD (reference sequence). In DNA, the CDR3 is TGCGCCAGCAGTGTCGGGGACAGGGGACGGGAGACCCAGTACTTC. As protein: CASSVGDRGRETQYF.

Relative to its sample, this clone is medium-sized. V is TRBV27 and J is TRBJ1-2; possibly TRBD1 for D (5 bases). CDR1 and CDR2 (germline): MNHEY, SMNVEV (reference sequence). The CDR3 totals 14 residues. The V and J ends lost 2 bases and 1 base respectively, with 8 bases between them. In DNA, the CDR3 is TGTGCCAGCAGTTTACAGGGTGGTAACTATGGCTACACCTTC. Amino acids: CASSLQGGNYGYTF.

The rearrangement links TRBV14 to TRBJ1-5, with D possibly matching TRBD1 (6 bases). The CDR3 covers 14 residues. Looked up from germline, CDR1 is SGHDN and CDR2 is FVKESK. The V end was cut by 5 bases, the J end by 3 bases, with 11 bases between. As DNA, the CDR3 is TGTGCCAGCAGCGCAGGGGTCCCCAATCAGCCCCAGCATTTT. Protein: CASSAGVPNQPQHF.

This clone was seen only a few times. The CDR3 spells CASSEPPGEAFF. CDR3 coding DNA: TGTGCCAGCAGCGAACCCCCGGGGGAAGCTTTCTTT. The chain joins TRBV25-1 to TRBJ1-1, with D unclear. V shed 6 bases and J shed 8 bases, with 13 bases lying between them. The CDR3 loop spans 12 amino acids. The germline V gene encodes CDR1 MGHDK and CDR2 SYGVNS.

The rearrangement uses TRBV5-1 and TRBJ2-3; tentative D call: TRBD1 (7 bases). Trimming removed 0 bases at V and 5 bases at J, with 13 bases between. Germline CDR1 is SGHRS and CDR2 is YFSETQ. The CDR3 is made up of 15 amino acids. The CDR3 sequence: CASSLAGAGGDTQYF. The CDR3 bases are TGCGCCAGCAGCTTGGCGGGGGCAGGGGGAGATACGCAGTATTTT.

The chain carries TRBV7-3 and TRBJ2-2; TRBD1 might be the D (6 bases). This CDR3 is 16 amino acids long. V was shortened by 2 bases and J by 6 bases, with 16 bases between the two germline ends. Germline CDR1 is SGHTA and CDR2 is FQGTGA. The CDR3 region is CASSLSGDKTAGELFF. The CDR3 region has the DNA TGTGCCAGCAGCTTATCAGGGGACAAAACCGCCGGGGAGCTGTTTTTT.

The rearrangement uses TRBV6-6 and TRBJ2-4; the D gene is possibly TRBD2 (7 bases). The germline V gene encodes CDR1 MNHNY and CDR2 SVGAGI (reference sequence). This CDR3 is 15 amino acids long. Trimming stripped 0 bases from V and 7 bases from J, with 13 bases between. DNA for the CDR3: TGTGCCAGCAGTTACTCGGAGGGGGGGAGGAACATTCAGTACTTC. The encoded protein is CASSYSEGGRNIQYF.

This sequence joins TRBV7-6 and TRBJ2-5; 8 bases agree with TRBD2. Germline V gene lookup returns CDR1 SGHVS and CDR2 FNYEAQ. J gave up 2 bases and V 2 bases, and 4 bases lay outside the gene matches. This CDR3 has 15 residues. The CDR3 DNA sequence: TGTGCCAGCAGCTTAATGACTAGCGAACAAGAGACCCAGTACTTC. As protein: CASSLMTSEQETQYF.

J is TRBJ1-1 and V is TRBV12-3 or TRBV12-4; D ambiguous. V was cut by 5 bases and J by 3 bases, with 10 bases left in between. The CDR3 is 13 residues long. The CDR3 loop is CASSALGDTEAFF. The CDR3 nucleotides are TGTGCCAGCAGTGCCTTGGGAGACACTGAAGCTTTCTTT.

The V gene is TRBV19, the J gene TRBJ1-1; tentatively, D is TRBD1 (6 bases). Between the trimmed V and J ends, which lost 5 bases and 2 bases, there was a span of 12 bases. Germline assignment: CDR1 LNHDA and CDR2 SQIVND (reference sequence). CDR3 length: 14 amino acids. CDR3 amino acids: CASSPGTRNTEAFF. The CDR3 DNA sequence: TGTGCCAGTAGTCCCGGGACACGAAACACTGAAGCTTTCTTT.

The V and J genes are TRBV5-6 and TRBJ2-5; 10 nucleotides align to TRBD2. Germline loops: CDR1 SGHDT, CDR2 YYEEEE. The CDR3 covers 16 residues. V lost 2 bases, J lost 4 bases, and 8 bases stayed unmatched. CDR3 sequence reads: CASSFWSSGSGETQYF. The DNA for the CDR3 is TGTGCCAGCAGCTTCTGGTCTAGCGGGAGTGGAGAGACCCAGTACTTC.

CDR3 in amino acids: CASSSPGRTGGLDTQYF. CDR3 coding DNA: TGTGCCAGTAGTTCTCCCGGGAGGACAGGGGGCCTAGATACGCAGTATTTT. The genes are TRBV19 and TRBJ2-3; the match to TRBD1 covers 11 bases. Germline values: CDR1 LNHDA, CDR2 SQIVND (reference sequence). V was clipped by 5 bases and J by 5 bases; unmatched bases: 12. The CDR3 spans 17 residues.

Only one count was recorded for this clone. The gene calls are TRBV2 and TRBJ1-2; unclear D gene. This CDR3 contains 12 residues. Germline values: CDR1 SNHLY, CDR2 FYNNEI. V was trimmed by 7 bases and J by 6 bases, leaving 12 bases between them. The CDR3 region is CASTWAGDGYTF. The DNA of the CDR3 is TGTGCCAGCACGTGGGCAGGCGATGGCTACACCTTC.

This chain connects TRBV30 to TRBJ1-4, with 10 nucleotides matching TRBD1. Germline V gene sequence: CDR1 GTSNPN, CDR2 SVGIG (reference sequence). There are 16 residues in the CDR3. V lost 4 bases, J lost 3 bases, and 8 bases stayed unmatched. The CDR3 nucleotides are TGTGCCTGGAAAAACTGGGACAGGGGTTCTAATGAAAAACTGTTTTTT. Protein sequence: CAWKNWDRGSNEKLFF.

The rearrangement uses TRBV27 and TRBJ1-5, with D perhaps TRBD1 (6 bases). In germline, CDR1 is MNHEY, CDR2 SMNVEV (reference sequence). CDR3 length: 15 amino acids. Trimming took 1 base from V and 6 from J, leaving 13 bases between them. CDR3 sequence: CASSLFAGVSQPQHF. The CDR3 region has the DNA TGTGCCAGCAGTTTATTCGCAGGGGTGAGTCAGCCCCAGCATTTT.

The CDR3 nucleotides read TGCACCAGCAAACTAGCGAGATGCACAGATACGCAGTATTTT. This codes for CTSKLARCTDTQYF. The gene calls are TRBV1 and TRBJ2-3; TRBD2 is the table's D call, not checked against the DNA. TRBV1 is given as a pseudogene. CDR3 length equals 14 residues.

V is TRBV4-3 and J is TRBJ1-4, with unresolved D. The germline V and J ends were trimmed by 3 bases and 12 bases, with 17 bases remaining between them. The CDR3 totals 14 residues. Germline V gives CDR1 LGHNA, CDR2 YSLEER. The CDR3, as DNA: TGCGCCAGCAGCCAGGCGGGAATAAAAGCCCAACTGTTTTTT. It yields the protein CASSQAGIKAQLFF.

This clone was counted a single time. The chain uses TRBV23-1 and TRBJ2-2; TRBD2 agrees at 9 bases. TRBV23-1 carries the ORF label, with uncertain function. The V and J ends lost 7 bases and 7 bases, in that order; junction bases with no gene match: 16. The CDR3 contains 17 residues. The CDR3 coding sequence is TGCGCCAGCACCTCGACTCGCGGGGGGGCCTGGGGCGGGGAGCTGTTTTTT. Translating it yields CASTSTRGGAWGGELFF.